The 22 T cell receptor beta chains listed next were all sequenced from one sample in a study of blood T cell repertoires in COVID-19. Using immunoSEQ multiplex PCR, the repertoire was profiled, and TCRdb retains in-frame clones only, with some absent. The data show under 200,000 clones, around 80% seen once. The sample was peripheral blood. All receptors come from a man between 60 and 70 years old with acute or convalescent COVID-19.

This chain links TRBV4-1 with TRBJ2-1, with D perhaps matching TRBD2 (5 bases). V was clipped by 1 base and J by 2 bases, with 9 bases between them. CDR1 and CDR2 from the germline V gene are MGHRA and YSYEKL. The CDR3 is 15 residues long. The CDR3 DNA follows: TGCGCCAGCAGCCAAGGACGGGGTGCCTACAATGAGCAGTTCTTC. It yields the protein CASSQGRGAYNEQFF.

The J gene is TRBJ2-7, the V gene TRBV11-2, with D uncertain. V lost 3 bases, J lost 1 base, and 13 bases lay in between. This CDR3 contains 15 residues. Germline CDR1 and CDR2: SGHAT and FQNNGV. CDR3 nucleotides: TGTGCCAGCAGCTTTGGTGGTTCCCTATCCTACGAGCAGTACTTC. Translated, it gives CASSFGGSLSYEQYF.

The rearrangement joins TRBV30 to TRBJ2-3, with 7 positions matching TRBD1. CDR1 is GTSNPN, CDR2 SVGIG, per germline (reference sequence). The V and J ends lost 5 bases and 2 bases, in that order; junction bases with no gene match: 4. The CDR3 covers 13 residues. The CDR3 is CAWVGQITDTQYF. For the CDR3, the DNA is TGTGCCTGGGTGGGACAGATCACAGATACGCAGTATTTT.

CDR3 loop: CASREDSQETQYF. The CDR3, as DNA: TGTGCCAGCAGGGAGGACAGTCAAGAGACCCAGTACTTC. The rearrangement links TRBV2 to TRBJ2-5; the D gene is possibly TRBD1 (6 bases). The germline V and J ends were trimmed by 6 bases and 2 bases, with 10 bases remaining between them. The length of the CDR3 is 13 residues. Germline V gene lookup returns CDR1 SNHLY and CDR2 FYNNEI. The full variable domain, with the rest looked up from reference TRBV2 and TRBJ2-5, is EPEVTQTPSHQVTQMGQEVILRCVPISNHLYFYWYRQILGQKVEFLVSFYNNEISEKSEIFDDQFSVERPDGSNFTLKIRSTKLEDSAMYFCASREDSQETQYFGPGTRLLVL.

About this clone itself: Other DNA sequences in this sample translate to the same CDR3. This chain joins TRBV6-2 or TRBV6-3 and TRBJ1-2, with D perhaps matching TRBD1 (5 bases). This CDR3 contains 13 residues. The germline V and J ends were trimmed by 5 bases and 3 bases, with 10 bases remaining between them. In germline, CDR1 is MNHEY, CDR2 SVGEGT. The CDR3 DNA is TGTGCCAGCAGTGATCAGGGCGACTATGGCTACACCTTC. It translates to CASSDQGDYGYTF.

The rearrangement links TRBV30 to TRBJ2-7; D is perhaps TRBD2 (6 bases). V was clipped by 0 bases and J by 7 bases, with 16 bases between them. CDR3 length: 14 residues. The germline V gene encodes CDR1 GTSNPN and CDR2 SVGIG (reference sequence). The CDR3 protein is CAWSVGGLLREQYF. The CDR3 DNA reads TGTGCCTGGAGTGTGGGAGGACTACTCCGGGAGCAGTACTTC.

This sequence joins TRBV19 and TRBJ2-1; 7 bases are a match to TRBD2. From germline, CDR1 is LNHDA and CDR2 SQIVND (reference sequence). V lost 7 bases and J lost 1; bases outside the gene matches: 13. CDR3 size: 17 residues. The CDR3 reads CASTPRPRGGSYNEQFF. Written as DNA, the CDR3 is TGTGCCAGTACCCCCAGGCCCCGGGGAGGGTCCTACAATGAGCAGTTCTTC.

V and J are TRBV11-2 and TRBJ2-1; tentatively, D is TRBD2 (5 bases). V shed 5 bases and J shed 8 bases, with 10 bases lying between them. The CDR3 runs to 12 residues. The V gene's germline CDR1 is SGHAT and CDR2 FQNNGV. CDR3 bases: TGTGCCAGCAGCCCAGGAGGTGATGAGCAGTTCTTC. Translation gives CASSPGGDEQFF.

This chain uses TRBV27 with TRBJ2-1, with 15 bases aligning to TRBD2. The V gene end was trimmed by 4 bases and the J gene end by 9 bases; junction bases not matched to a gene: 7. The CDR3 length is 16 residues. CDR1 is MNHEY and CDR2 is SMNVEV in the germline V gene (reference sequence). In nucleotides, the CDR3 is TGTGCCAGCAGTTCTTCCGGGACTAGCGGGGGGAGTGAGCAGTTCTTC. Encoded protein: CASSSSGTSGGSEQFF.

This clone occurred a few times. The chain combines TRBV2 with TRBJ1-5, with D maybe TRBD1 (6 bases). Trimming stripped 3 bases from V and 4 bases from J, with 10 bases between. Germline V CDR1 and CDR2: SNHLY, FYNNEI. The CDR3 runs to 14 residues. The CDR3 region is CASSDPRGNQPQHF. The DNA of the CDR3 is TGTGCCAGCAGTGACCCGAGGGGGAATCAGCCCCAGCATTTT.

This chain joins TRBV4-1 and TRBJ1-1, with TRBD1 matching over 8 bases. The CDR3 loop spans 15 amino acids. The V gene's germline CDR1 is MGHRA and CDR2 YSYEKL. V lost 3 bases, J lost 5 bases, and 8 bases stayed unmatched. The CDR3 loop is CASSHIGQGGTEAFF. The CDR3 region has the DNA TGCGCCAGCAGCCACATAGGACAGGGAGGAACTGAAGCTTTCTTT.

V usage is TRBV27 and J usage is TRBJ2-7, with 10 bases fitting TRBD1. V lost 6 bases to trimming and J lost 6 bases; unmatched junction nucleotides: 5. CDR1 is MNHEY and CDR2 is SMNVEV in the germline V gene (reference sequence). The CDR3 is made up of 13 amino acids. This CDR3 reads CASRGDRGPEQYF. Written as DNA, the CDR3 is TGTGCCAGCAGGGGAGACAGGGGGCCCGAGCAGTACTTC.

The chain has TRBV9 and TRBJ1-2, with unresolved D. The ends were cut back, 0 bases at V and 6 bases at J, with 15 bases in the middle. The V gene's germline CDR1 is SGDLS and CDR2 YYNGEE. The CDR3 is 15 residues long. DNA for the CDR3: TGTGCCAGCAGCGTAGAGGGAGCAGGTTGGGATGGCTACACCTTC. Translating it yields CASSVEGAGWDGYTF.

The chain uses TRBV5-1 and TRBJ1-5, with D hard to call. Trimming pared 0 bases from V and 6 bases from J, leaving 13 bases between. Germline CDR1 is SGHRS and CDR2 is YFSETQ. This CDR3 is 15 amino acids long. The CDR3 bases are TGCGCCAGCAGCTTGGATGAGGGCGGAGGTCAGCCCCAGCATTTT. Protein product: CASSLDEGGGQPQHF.

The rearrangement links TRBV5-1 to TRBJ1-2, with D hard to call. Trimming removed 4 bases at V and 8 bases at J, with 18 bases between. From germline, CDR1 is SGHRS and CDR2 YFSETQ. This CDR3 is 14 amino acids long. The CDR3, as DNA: TGCGCCAGCAGCGTGTCCCCCGGTTCCGGGGGCTACACCTTC. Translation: CASSVSPGSGGYTF.

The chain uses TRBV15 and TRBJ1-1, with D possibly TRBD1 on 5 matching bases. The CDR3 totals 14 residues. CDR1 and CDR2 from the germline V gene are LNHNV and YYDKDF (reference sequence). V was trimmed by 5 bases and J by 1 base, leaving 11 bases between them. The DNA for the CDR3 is TGTGCCACCAGCGCAGGGAACAGGAACACTGAAGCTTTCTTT. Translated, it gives CATSAGNRNTEAFF.

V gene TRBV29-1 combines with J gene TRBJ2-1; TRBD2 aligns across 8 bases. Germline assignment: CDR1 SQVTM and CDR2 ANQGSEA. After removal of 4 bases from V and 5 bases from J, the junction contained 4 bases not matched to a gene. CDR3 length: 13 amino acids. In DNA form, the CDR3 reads TGCAGCGTTGTAGCGGGGCTCGACAATGAGCAGTTCTTC. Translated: CSVVAGLDNEQFF.

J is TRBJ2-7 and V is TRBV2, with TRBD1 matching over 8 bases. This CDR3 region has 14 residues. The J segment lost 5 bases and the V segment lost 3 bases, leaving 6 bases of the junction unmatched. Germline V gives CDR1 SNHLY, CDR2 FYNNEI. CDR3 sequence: CASSDPTGANEQYF. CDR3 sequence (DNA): TGTGCCAGCAGTGACCCGACAGGGGCGAACGAGCAGTACTTC.

Here the CDR3 DNA reads TGTGCCAGCAGCTCCACAGGGTCCGGGGAGCTGTTTTTT. This encodes CASSSTGSGELFF. J is TRBJ2-2 and V is TRBV7-3; a possible D gene is TRBD1 (6 bases). The CDR3 covers 13 residues. The V gene's germline CDR1 is SGHTA and CDR2 FQGTGA. The V end was cut by 4 bases, the J end by 6 bases, with 9 bases between. Complete variable domain (other parts from reference TRBV7-3 and TRBJ2-2): GAGVSQTPSNKVTEKGKYVELRCDPISGHTALYWYRQSLGQGPEFLIYFQGTGAADDSGLPNDRFFAVRPEGSVSTLKIQRTERGDSAVYLCASSSTGSGELFFGEGSRLTVL.

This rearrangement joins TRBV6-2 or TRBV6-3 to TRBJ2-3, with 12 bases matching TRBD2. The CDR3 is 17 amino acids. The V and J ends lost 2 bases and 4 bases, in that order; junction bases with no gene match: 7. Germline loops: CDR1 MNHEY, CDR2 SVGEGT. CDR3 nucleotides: TGTGCCAGCAGTTACGTGCTAGCGGGGGGGCCCGCAGATACGCAGTATTTT. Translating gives CASSYVLAGGPADTQYF.

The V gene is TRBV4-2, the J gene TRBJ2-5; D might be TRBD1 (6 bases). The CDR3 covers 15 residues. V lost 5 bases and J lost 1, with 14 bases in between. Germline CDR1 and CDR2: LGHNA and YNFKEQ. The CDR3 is CASSEPGHIQETQYF. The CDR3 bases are TGTGCCAGCAGCGAACCGGGACACATCCAAGAGACCCAGTACTTC.

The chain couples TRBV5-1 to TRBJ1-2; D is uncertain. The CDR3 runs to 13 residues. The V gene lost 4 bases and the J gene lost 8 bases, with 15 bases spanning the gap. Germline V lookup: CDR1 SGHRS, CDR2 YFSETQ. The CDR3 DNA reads TGCGCCAGCAGCCTGGCGGACGGGAGAGGCTACACCTTC. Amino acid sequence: CASSLADGRGYTF.